This is a list of T cell receptor beta chains from one sample in a study of T cell repertoires in cytomegalovirus infection. A single record per CDR3 protein comes from TCRdb applying MiXCR to the reads. This sample has some 160,000 distinct CDR3 sequences, with over 15% found just once. Sequencing was done on a sample of CD8+ T cells from PBMCs. The receptors shown here come from a human donor in good health (CMV status not recorded). Some clones in this sample may be carry-over from other donors' samples. Both conserved end residues are part of each CDR3. The D gene is left open where the match is weak. Not every row has a clone size; where given, it reads once, few, many or a size class.

j_call v_call clone_size d_call cdr3_aa cdr3_nt
TRBJ2-1 TRBV7-6 few NA CASSLDDEQFF TGTGCCAGCAGCTTAGATGATGAGCAGTTCTTC
TRBJ2-7 TRBV7-3 NA TRBD2 CASSSTGLAGIDEQYF TGTGCCAGCAGCTCCACGGGACTAGCGGGAATCGACGAGCAGTACTTC
TRBJ1-2 TRBV20-1 few NA CSAAPGSRGYGYTF TGCAGTGCTGCTCCCGGGTCCCGGGGCTATGGCTACACCTTC
TRBJ2-2 TRBV7-6 NA NA CASSLGLESGVSNTGELFF TGTGCCAGCAGCTTAGGTCTGGAGAGCGGCGTTTCGAACACCGGGGAGCTGTTTTTT
TRBJ2-1 TRBV7-6 NA NA CASSPQRNEQFF TGTGCCAGCAGCCCCCAGCGCAATGAGCAGTTCTTC
TRBJ1-3 TRBV20-1 NA NA CSAKLDGSGNTIYF TGCAGTGCTAAACTGGACGGCTCTGGAAACACCATATATTTT
TRBJ2-5 TRBV28 few TRBD2 CASRLETSLEETQYF TGTGCCAGCCGCTTAGAGACTAGCCTGGAAGAGACCCAGTACTTC
TRBJ2-2 TRBV7-3 NA NA CASSPARSGELFF TGTGCCAGCAGCCCTGCGCGGTCCGGGGAGCTGTTTTTT
TRBJ2-1 TRBV28 few TRBD1 CASTPWGQGRDEQFF TGTGCCAGCACCCCTTGGGGACAGGGTAGGGATGAGCAGTTCTTC
TRBJ2-2 TRBV6-2/TRBV6-3 once NA CASETRATGELFF TGTGCCAGCGAGACGCGAGCGACCGGGGAGCTGTTTTTT
TRBJ1-2 TRBV7-2 few TRBD1 CASRRGTADTPSYGYTF TGTGCCAGCAGAAGAGGGACAGCAGATACCCCCTCCTATGGCTACACCTTC
TRBJ2-6 TRBV5-6 NA NA CASSLAGAGANVLTF TGTGCCAGCAGCTTGGCCGGGGCTGGGGCCAACGTCCTGACTTTC
TRBJ2-5 TRBV4-1 few TRBD1 CASSQQDRGQETQYF TGCGCCAGCAGCCAACAAGACAGGGGGCAAGAGACCCAGTACTTC
TRBJ1-4 TRBV12-3/TRBV12-4 NA NA CASSSDDANEKLFF TGTGCCAGCAGTTCGGATGATGCTAATGAAAAACTGTTTTTT
TRBJ2-4 TRBV12-3/TRBV12-4 NA NA CASSPTRPVAKNIQYF TGTGCCAGCAGTCCGACCCGCCCGGTAGCCAAAAACATTCAGTACTTC
TRBJ1-5 TRBV6-6 NA NA CASSTAFQSLNQPQHF TGTGCCAGCAGTACAGCCTTCCAAAGTCTCAATCAGCCCCAGCATTTT
TRBJ2-7 TRBV4-1 once NA CASSQEWGREQYF TGCGCCAGCAGCCAAGAATGGGGGCGGGAGCAGTACTTC
TRBJ2-2 TRBV2 NA NA CASTHPNTGELFF TGTGCCAGCACCCATCCGAACACCGGGGAGCTGTTTTTT
TRBJ2-7 TRBV11-2 NA TRBD1 CVSSSPGGRDEDYEQYF TGTGTCAGCAGCTCCCCAGGGGGCAGGGATGAAGACTACGAGCAGTACTTC
TRBJ1-1 TRBV7-9 NA NA CASSPEGWTEAFF TGTGCCAGCAGCCCGGAGGGGTGGACTGAAGCTTTCTTT
TRBJ2-7 TRBV7-2 few NA CASSFTAYEQYF TGTGCCAGCAGCTTTACCGCCTACGAGCAGTACTTC
TRBJ2-1 TRBV20-1 few TRBD2 CSVDREGRWNEQFF TGCAGTGTGGACCGGGAGGGCCGATGGAATGAGCAGTTCTTC
TRBJ2-7 TRBV6-2/TRBV6-3 many TRBD1 CASTDRGEQYF TGTGCCAGCACCGACAGGGGCGAGCAGTACTTC
TRBJ2-7 TRBV7-2 many TRBD2 CASSSRLAGGGEQYF TGTGCCAGCAGCTCCAGACTAGCGGGAGGTGGCGAGCAGTACTTC
TRBJ1-5 TRBV27 NA NA CASSFPGWDQPQHF TGTGCCAGCAGTTTTCCAGGATGGGATCAGCCCCAGCATTTT
TRBJ1-1 TRBV7-9 many NA CASSSTAGSVNTEAFF TGTGCCAGCAGCAGTACCGCCGGATCGGTTAACACTGAAGCTTTCTTT
TRBJ2-7 TRBV11-2 NA NA CASSLSGELYEQYF TGTGCCAGCAGCCTCTCCGGGGAGCTATACGAGCAGTACTTC
TRBJ2-4 TRBV7-9 NA NA CASSLAGTKNIQYF TGTGCCAGCAGCTTAGCAGGGACCAAAAACATTCAGTACTTC
TRBJ1-4 TRBV7-6 NA NA CASSLDRSTNEKLFF TGTGCCAGCAGCCTGGACAGATCAACTAATGAAAAACTGTTTTTT
TRBJ2-5 TRBV6-5 few NA CASSYGQIQETQYF TGTGCCAGCAGTTACGGACAGATCCAAGAGACCCAGTACTTC
TRBJ1-2 TRBV29-1 NA NA CSAQGTSLRGYTF TGCAGCGCTCAAGGCACCTCGCTAAGAGGCTACACCTTC
TRBJ2-2 TRBV12-3/TRBV12-4 many NA CASSPAGELFF TGTGCCAGCAGCCCTGCCGGGGAGCTGTTTTTT
TRBJ2-1 TRBV7-9 few NA CASSPTYEQFF TGTGCCAGCAGCCCGACATATGAGCAGTTCTTC
TRBJ1-2 TRBV27 few NA CASSLSGGNYGYTF TGTGCCAGCAGCCTATCGGGGGGCAACTATGGCTACACCTTC
TRBJ2-1 TRBV11-1 NA TRBD2 CASSFLGLAEIYNEQFF TGTGCCAGCAGCTTTCTGGGACTAGCGGAAATTTACAATGAGCAGTTCTTC
TRBJ2-2 TRBV2 NA NA CASSEYRNTGELFF TGTGCCAGCAGTGAATACAGGAACACCGGGGAGCTGTTTTTT
TRBJ2-5 TRBV7-8 NA TRBD2 CASSPRRLAGGQETQYF TGTGCCAGCAGCCCGAGGAGACTAGCGGGGGGCCAAGAGACCCAGTACTTC
TRBJ1-5 TRBV28 few TRBD1 CASTGTGLRPQHF TGTGCCAGCACCGGGACAGGGTTAAGGCCCCAGCATTTT
TRBJ2-5 TRBV7-8 many NA CASSPTLETQYF TGTGCCAGCAGCCCTACCCTAGAGACCCAGTACTTC
TRBJ1-1 TRBV9 NA TRBD1 CASSPLRTGIVVTEAFF TGTGCCAGCAGCCCCTTACGGACAGGGATAGTTGTGACTGAAGCTTTCTTT
TRBJ2-2 TRBV20-1 NA NA CSAMGEPHTGELFF TGCAGTGCCATGGGAGAACCCCACACCGGGGAGCTGTTTTTT
TRBJ2-7 TRBV7-9 many TRBD1 CASSARDRGTYEQYF TGTGCCAGCAGCGCCCGGGACAGGGGCACCTACGAGCAGTACTTC
TRBJ1-5 TRBV27 NA TRBD1 CASSLYGTGLNQPQHF TGTGCCAGCAGTTTATACGGGACAGGGTTAAATCAGCCCCAGCATTTT
TRBJ2-3 TRBV7-9 NA NA CASSLALGVSEQYF TGTGCCAGCAGCTTAGCCCTGGGGGTCTCCGAGCAGTATTTT
TRBJ1-5 TRBV7-8 NA NA CASSSEPGDEIYSNQPQHF TGTGCCAGCAGCTCCGAGCCGGGAGATGAGATTTATAGCAATCAGCCCCAGCATTTT
TRBJ2-1 TRBV14 few TRBD1 CASSPWTGGAYEQFF TGTGCCAGCAGCCCGTGGACAGGGGGCGCCTATGAGCAGTTCTTC
TRBJ1-1 TRBV9 NA NA CASSGFLGEGSGNTEAFF TGTGCCAGCAGCGGATTCCTGGGGGAGGGGTCGGGGAACACTGAAGCTTTCTTT
TRBJ1-1 TRBV29-1 few NA CSVPGRGTLNTEAFF TGCAGCGTCCCCGGTCGGGGGACTTTGAACACTGAAGCTTTCTTT
TRBJ2-3 TRBV28 NA TRBD2 CASTLKATSGRVEDTQYF TGTGCCAGCACCCTGAAGGCGACTAGCGGGCGAGTGGAAGATACGCAGTATTTT
TRBJ1-6 TRBV7-2 NA NA CASSIPGRYNSPLHF TGTGCCAGCAGCATTCCAGGGCGGTATAATTCACCCCTCCACTTT
TRBJ2-1 TRBV28 NA TRBD2 CASSFQREIYNEQFF TGTGCCAGCAGTTTTCAGCGGGAGATCTACAATGAGCAGTTCTTC
TRBJ1-1 TRBV29-1 few NA CSVDPPRGGSTEAFF TGCAGCGTTGACCCTCCTCGGGGGGGGAGCACTGAAGCTTTCTTT
TRBJ2-1 TRBV7-9 NA TRBD2 CASSTHLGLALVSYNEQFF TGTGCCAGCAGCACACACTTGGGACTAGCGCTTGTCTCCTACAATGAGCAGTTCTTC
TRBJ2-7 TRBV28 few TRBD1 CASSLTGTGYEQYF TGTGCCAGCAGTTTAACGGGGACAGGCTACGAGCAGTACTTC